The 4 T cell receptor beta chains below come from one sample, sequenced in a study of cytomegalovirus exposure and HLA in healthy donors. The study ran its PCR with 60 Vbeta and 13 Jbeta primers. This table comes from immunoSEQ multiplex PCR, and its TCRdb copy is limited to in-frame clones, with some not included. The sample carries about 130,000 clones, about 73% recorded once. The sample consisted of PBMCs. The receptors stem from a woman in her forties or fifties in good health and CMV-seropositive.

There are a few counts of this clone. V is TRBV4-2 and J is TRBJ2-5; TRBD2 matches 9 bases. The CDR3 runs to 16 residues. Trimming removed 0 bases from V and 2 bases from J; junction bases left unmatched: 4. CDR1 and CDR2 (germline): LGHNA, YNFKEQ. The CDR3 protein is CASSQEKRGVQETQYF. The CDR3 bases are TGTGCCAGCAGCCAAGAAAAGCGGGGGGTACAAGAGACCCAGTACTTC.

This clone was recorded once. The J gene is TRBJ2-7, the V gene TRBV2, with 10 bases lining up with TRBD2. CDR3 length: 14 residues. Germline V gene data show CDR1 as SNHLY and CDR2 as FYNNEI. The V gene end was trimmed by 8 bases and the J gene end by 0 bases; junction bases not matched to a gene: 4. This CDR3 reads CASELAGRSYEQYF. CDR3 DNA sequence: TGTGCCAGCGAACTAGCGGGGCGCTCCTACGAGCAGTACTTC.

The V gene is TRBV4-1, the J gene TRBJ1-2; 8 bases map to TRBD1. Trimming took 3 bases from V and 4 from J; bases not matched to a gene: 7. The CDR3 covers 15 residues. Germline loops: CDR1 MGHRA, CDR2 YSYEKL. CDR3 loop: CASSQETGGIYGYTF. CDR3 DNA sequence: TGCGCCAGCAGCCAGGAAACAGGGGGGATCTATGGCTACACCTTC.

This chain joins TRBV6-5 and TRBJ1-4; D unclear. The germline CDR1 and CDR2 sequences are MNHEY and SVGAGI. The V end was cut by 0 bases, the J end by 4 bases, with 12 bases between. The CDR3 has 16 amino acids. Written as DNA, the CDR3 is TGTGCCAGCAGTTACTCGGTCGGACTGATTAATGAAAAACTGTTTTTT. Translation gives CASSYSVGLINEKLFF.